This T cell receptor (beta chain) was profiled in a study of T cell responses to AZD1222 COVID-19 vaccine. Trimming removed 1 base from V and 6 bases from J, with 11 bases in between. The CDR3 consists of 14 residues. Per germline, CDR1 LNHDA and CDR2 SQIVND (reference sequence). Generated by immunoSEQ multiplex PCR, the TCRdb table keeps only in-frame clones and is missing some. The sample has 150,000 or so clones; 85% to 95% are singletons. In the case of this clone: What it recognizes is unknown.

Study-level findings and limits: Only five or six AZD1222 recipients were seropositive at baseline.

This receptor was identified in an adult in good health. The genes are TRBV19 and TRBJ2-3; D gene unclear. Sequenced here: peripheral blood, sampled on day 0 of AZD1222 vaccination. The CDR3 protein is CASSIGWVSDTQYF. The CDR3 DNA reads TGTGCCAGTAGTATAGGTTGGGTCTCGGATACGCAGTATTTT.